Below, 26 T cell receptor beta chains from the same sample are listed, as sequenced in a study of blood T cell repertoires in COVID-19. TCRdb's table, derived via immunoSEQ multiplex PCR, lists solely in-frame clones and lacks some. The profile shows about 190,000 clones, roughly 80% of them singletons. The sample was peripheral blood. Source of these receptors: a woman between 40 and 50 years old with acute or convalescent COVID-19.

The chain carries TRBV6-6 and TRBJ2-5; D gene unclear. Trimming took 7 bases from V and 4 from J, leaving 13 bases between them. The CDR3 is 13 amino acids. Germline V gives CDR1 MNHNY, CDR2 SVGAGI (reference sequence). CDR3 in DNA: TGTGCCAGCACTTCGTTCCCGGGAGAGACCCAGTACTTC. This encodes CASTSFPGETQYF.

The CDR3 DNA is TGCGCCAGCAGCTTCCATTTTGCAGGGGCTGGTTTAGGCGAGCAGTACTTC. Its translation: CASSFHFAGAGLGEQYF. This chain connects TRBV5-1 to TRBJ2-7, with a tentative D call TRBD1 (6 bases). This CDR3 has 17 residues. The germline gives CDR1 SGHRS, CDR2 YFSETQ. Trimming pared 2 bases from V and 6 bases from J, leaving 24 bases between.

The sample holds one count of this clone. The V gene is TRBV5-1, the J gene TRBJ2-7; 11 positions agree with TRBD2. V trimming: 4 bases; J trimming: 2 bases; junction bases outside the gene matches: 5. Germline CDR1 and CDR2: SGHRS and YFSETQ. CDR3 length equals 15 residues. The CDR3 region has the DNA TGCGCCAGCAGCGGCGGGACTAGCGGAACCTACGAGCAGTACTTC. This translates into CASSGGTSGTYEQYF.

The chain carries TRBV29-1 and TRBJ1-1; no clear D gene. V lost 2 bases to trimming and J lost 1 base, with 5 bases between them. The germline V gene has CDR1 SQVTM and CDR2 ANQGSEA. The CDR3 covers 12 residues. The CDR3: CSVEPGNTEAFF. The CDR3 region has the DNA TGCAGCGTTGAACCCGGGAACACTGAAGCTTTCTTT.

The chain has TRBV28 and TRBJ1-5; 7 bases match TRBD1. This CDR3 is 16 amino acids long. V lost 6 bases to trimming and J lost 0 bases; unmatched junction nucleotides: 8. Germline CDR1 is MDHEN and CDR2 is SYDVKM. CDR3 amino acids: CASRRQGHYSNQPQHF. For the CDR3, the DNA is TGTGCCAGCAGAAGACAGGGACATTATAGCAATCAGCCCCAGCATTTT.

This chain links TRBV6-6 with TRBJ1-1; TRBD1 matches 7 bases. The CDR3 contains 15 residues. Per the germline V gene, CDR1 is MNHNY and CDR2 is SVGAGI (reference sequence). V lost 5 bases, J lost 0 bases, and 6 bases stayed unmatched. CDR3 nucleotide sequence: TGTGCCAGCAGTCCTTGGACAGGCCTGAACACTGAAGCTTTCTTT. Its translation is CASSPWTGLNTEAFF.

CDR3 coding DNA: TGTGCCAGCACGAGAGGAGCAGATACGCAGTATTTT. Amino acid sequence: CASTRGADTQYF. J is TRBJ2-3 and V is TRBV28, with D uncertain. The V gene lost 7 bases and the J gene lost 4 bases, with 9 bases spanning the gap. The CDR3 has 12 residues. CDR1 and CDR2 (germline): MDHEN, SYDVKM.

The rearrangement joins TRBV3-1 (or the pseudogene TRBV3-2) to TRBJ1-4; D call uncertain. The CDR3 is 11 amino acids. The germline V gene encodes CDR1 LGHDT and CDR2 YNNKEL (reference sequence). Between the trimmed V and J ends, which lost 4 bases and 8 bases, there was a span of 5 bases. Here the CDR3 reads CASSRGEKLFF. DNA of the CDR3: TGTGCCAGCAGCCGAGGGGAAAAACTGTTTTTT.

The rearrangement uses TRBV9 and TRBJ2-2; 7 bases are shared with TRBD1. J was trimmed by 6 bases and V by 4 bases; bases with no gene match: 15. Germline CDR1 and CDR2: SGDLS and YYNGEE. The CDR3 is 17 amino acids. The DNA for the CDR3 is TGTGCCAGCAGCTCAACGAGGGGGACAGTGGAGGCCGGGGAGCTGTTTTTT. It encodes CASSSTRGTVEAGELFF.

This chain connects TRBV19 to TRBJ1-2; D remains unclear. Germline lookup yields CDR1 LNHDA and CDR2 SQIVND (reference sequence). The CDR3 has 13 residues. The germline V and J ends were trimmed by 8 bases and 8 bases, with 18 bases remaining between them. The CDR3 coding sequence is TGTGCCAGTGAGGTCGGACGGTCGGGAGGCTACACCTTC. Encoded protein: CASEVGRSGGYTF.

The chain combines TRBV19 with TRBJ1-5; D not resolved. Trimming removed 1 base from V and 0 bases from J, with 7 bases in between. This CDR3 contains 15 residues. The germline CDR1 and CDR2 sequences are LNHDA and SQIVND (reference sequence). The CDR3 DNA reads as TGTGCCAGTAGTATAGGAGTCGATAGCAATCAGCCCCAGCATTTT. Its protein product is CASSIGVDSNQPQHF.

This clone occurred once. The chain recombines TRBV28 with TRBJ1-2, with TRBD1 matching 7 bases. This CDR3 is built from 15 residues. Unmatched junction bases numbered 11, after V lost 5 bases and J lost 5 bases. CDR1 is MDHEN, CDR2 SYDVKM, per germline. The CDR3: CASSPGDSKQYGYTF. The DNA for the CDR3 is TGTGCCAGCAGTCCGGGGGACAGCAAGCAATATGGCTACACCTTC.

V usage is TRBV24-1 and J usage is TRBJ1-3; D is unclear. CDR3 length: 13 amino acids. Per germline, CDR1 KGHDR and CDR2 SFDVKD. With 2 bases removed from V and 3 bases from J, the gap between germline ends came to 4 bases. For the CDR3, the DNA is TGTGCCACCAGTGATTCAGGTGGAAACACCATATATTTT. It is translated as CATSDSGGNTIYF.

The rearrangement links TRBV5-1 to TRBJ1-2; TRBD1 matches at 7 bases. The length of the CDR3 is 13 residues. Germline values: CDR1 SGHRS, CDR2 YFSETQ. The trim removed 4 bases at V and 6 bases at J, leaving 6 bases unmatched. The CDR3, as DNA: TGCGCCAGCAGCCCTGAGGGGGCGGATGGCTACACCTTC. It encodes CASSPEGADGYTF.

The genes are TRBV6-2 or TRBV6-3 and TRBJ2-2, with 9 bases aligning to TRBD2. CDR1 is MNHEY, CDR2 SVGEGT, per germline. The CDR3 runs to 17 residues. J lost 7 bases, V lost 4 bases, and 13 bases had no gene match. CDR3 nucleotides: TGTGCCAGCAGTTTACTACGCGGGACTAGCAAGGGCGGGGAGCTGTTTTTT. It is translated as CASSLLRGTSKGGELFF.

The chain has TRBV29-1 and TRBJ1-4; D unresolved. Germline values: CDR1 SQVTM, CDR2 ANQGSEA. Trimming removed 7 bases from V and 0 bases from J, with 9 bases in between. The CDR3 loop spans 13 amino acids. The CDR3 DNA sequence: TGCAGCGCCGCGAGGACAACTAATGAAAAACTGTTTTTT. It specifies CSAARTTNEKLFF.

This clone was seen just once. The gene calls are TRBV19 and TRBJ2-7; 7 bases fit TRBD2. V lost 2 bases to trimming and J lost 0 bases; unmatched junction nucleotides: 13. Per the germline V gene, CDR1 is LNHDA and CDR2 is SQIVND (reference sequence). There are 18 residues in the CDR3. The CDR3 loop is CASSIQGGTGTISYEQYF. DNA for the CDR3: TGTGCCAGTAGTATACAGGGCGGCACCGGGACTATCTCCTACGAGCAGTACTTC.

V is TRBV2 and J is TRBJ2-7; 10 bases are a match to TRBD1. Germline-derived CDR1 and CDR2 are SNHLY and FYNNEI. This CDR3 has 13 residues. Germline trimming cut 7 bases from V and 7 bases from J; bases unmatched to any gene: 7. CDR3: CASTGQGVGEQYF. CDR3 DNA sequence: TGTGCCAGCACAGGACAGGGGGTAGGAGAGCAGTACTTC.

The rearrangement joins TRBV5-5 to TRBJ2-2, with D perhaps matching TRBD2 (6 bases). The CDR3 sequence is 20 residues long. Trimming stripped 2 bases from V and 4 bases from J, with 27 bases between. Germline V gene lookup returns CDR1 SGHKS and CDR2 YYEKEE (reference sequence). The CDR3 sequence: CASSLSPINSGRIGTGELFF. CDR3 DNA sequence: TGTGCCAGCAGCTTAAGCCCTATTAATAGCGGAAGAATAGGCACCGGGGAGCTGTTTTTT.

The chain employs TRBV6-6 and TRBJ1-1; possibly TRBD1 for D (5 bases). V was shortened by 5 bases and J by 1 base, with 8 bases between the two germline ends. CDR1 is MNHNY and CDR2 is SVGAGI in the germline V gene (reference sequence). This CDR3 has 13 residues. The CDR3 here is CASSPTGNTEAFF. CDR3 nucleotide sequence: TGTGCCAGCAGTCCCACAGGGAACACTGAAGCTTTCTTT.

The chain joins TRBV7-2 to TRBJ1-6; D is undetermined. V dropped 1 base and J dropped 10 bases, with 11 bases sitting between them. Germline CDR1 is SGHTA and CDR2 is FQGNSA. The CDR3 is 14 residues long. The CDR3 protein is CASSLVRSNSPLHF. The DNA of the CDR3 is TGTGCCAGCAGCTTAGTCCGCAGTAACTCACCCCTCCACTTT.

The table lists this clone with a count of one. The genes are TRBV28 and TRBJ1-5; D is possibly TRBD1 (5 bases). From germline, CDR1 is MDHEN and CDR2 SYDVKM. This CDR3 is 19 amino acids long. V shed 1 base and J shed 0 bases, with 19 bases lying between them. The CDR3 reads CASSLSLGGTPYSNQPQHF. The CDR3 DNA sequence: TGTGCCAGCAGTTTATCCTTGGGAGGGACCCCTTATAGCAATCAGCCCCAGCATTTT.

This rearrangement joins TRBV11-2 to TRBJ2-3, with D unresolved. This CDR3 contains 14 residues. The V gene lost 7 bases and the J gene lost 3 bases, with 14 bases spanning the gap. Germline V gene sequence: CDR1 SGHAT, CDR2 FQNNGV. The CDR3 DNA is TGTGCCAGCACCGCTAATGACGGGACAGATACGCAGTATTTT. Protein sequence: CASTANDGTDTQYF.

CDR3 in amino acids: CASSLQGNQPQHF. The CDR3 DNA is TGTGCCAGCAGCCTACAGGGGAATCAGCCCCAGCATTTT. V gene TRBV9 combines with J gene TRBJ1-5, with 7 bases identical to TRBD1. Germline V gene sequence: CDR1 SGDLS, CDR2 YYNGEE. After removal of 4 bases from V and 4 bases from J, the junction contained 2 bases not matched to a gene. The CDR3 consists of 13 residues.

CDR3 in DNA: TGTGCCAGCAGCCGCGAAGGAGGGAATGGCTACACCTTC. Its protein product is CASSREGGNGYTF. The chain employs TRBV11-3 and TRBJ1-2; D gene unclear. Trimming stripped 5 bases from V and 6 bases from J, with 13 bases between. This CDR3 spans 13 amino acids. Germline CDR1 SGHNT, CDR2 YENEEA.

This clone showed up just once. The chain couples TRBV5-4 to TRBJ1-5, with 7 bases fitting TRBD1. This CDR3 contains 16 residues. Trimming cost V 4 bases and J 1 base; bases outside gene matches: 8. CDR1 is SGHNT, CDR2 YYREEE, per germline (reference sequence). CDR3 region: CASSNHRGESNQPQHF. DNA of the CDR3: TGTGCCAGCAGCAATCACAGGGGTGAGAGCAATCAGCCCCAGCATTTT.